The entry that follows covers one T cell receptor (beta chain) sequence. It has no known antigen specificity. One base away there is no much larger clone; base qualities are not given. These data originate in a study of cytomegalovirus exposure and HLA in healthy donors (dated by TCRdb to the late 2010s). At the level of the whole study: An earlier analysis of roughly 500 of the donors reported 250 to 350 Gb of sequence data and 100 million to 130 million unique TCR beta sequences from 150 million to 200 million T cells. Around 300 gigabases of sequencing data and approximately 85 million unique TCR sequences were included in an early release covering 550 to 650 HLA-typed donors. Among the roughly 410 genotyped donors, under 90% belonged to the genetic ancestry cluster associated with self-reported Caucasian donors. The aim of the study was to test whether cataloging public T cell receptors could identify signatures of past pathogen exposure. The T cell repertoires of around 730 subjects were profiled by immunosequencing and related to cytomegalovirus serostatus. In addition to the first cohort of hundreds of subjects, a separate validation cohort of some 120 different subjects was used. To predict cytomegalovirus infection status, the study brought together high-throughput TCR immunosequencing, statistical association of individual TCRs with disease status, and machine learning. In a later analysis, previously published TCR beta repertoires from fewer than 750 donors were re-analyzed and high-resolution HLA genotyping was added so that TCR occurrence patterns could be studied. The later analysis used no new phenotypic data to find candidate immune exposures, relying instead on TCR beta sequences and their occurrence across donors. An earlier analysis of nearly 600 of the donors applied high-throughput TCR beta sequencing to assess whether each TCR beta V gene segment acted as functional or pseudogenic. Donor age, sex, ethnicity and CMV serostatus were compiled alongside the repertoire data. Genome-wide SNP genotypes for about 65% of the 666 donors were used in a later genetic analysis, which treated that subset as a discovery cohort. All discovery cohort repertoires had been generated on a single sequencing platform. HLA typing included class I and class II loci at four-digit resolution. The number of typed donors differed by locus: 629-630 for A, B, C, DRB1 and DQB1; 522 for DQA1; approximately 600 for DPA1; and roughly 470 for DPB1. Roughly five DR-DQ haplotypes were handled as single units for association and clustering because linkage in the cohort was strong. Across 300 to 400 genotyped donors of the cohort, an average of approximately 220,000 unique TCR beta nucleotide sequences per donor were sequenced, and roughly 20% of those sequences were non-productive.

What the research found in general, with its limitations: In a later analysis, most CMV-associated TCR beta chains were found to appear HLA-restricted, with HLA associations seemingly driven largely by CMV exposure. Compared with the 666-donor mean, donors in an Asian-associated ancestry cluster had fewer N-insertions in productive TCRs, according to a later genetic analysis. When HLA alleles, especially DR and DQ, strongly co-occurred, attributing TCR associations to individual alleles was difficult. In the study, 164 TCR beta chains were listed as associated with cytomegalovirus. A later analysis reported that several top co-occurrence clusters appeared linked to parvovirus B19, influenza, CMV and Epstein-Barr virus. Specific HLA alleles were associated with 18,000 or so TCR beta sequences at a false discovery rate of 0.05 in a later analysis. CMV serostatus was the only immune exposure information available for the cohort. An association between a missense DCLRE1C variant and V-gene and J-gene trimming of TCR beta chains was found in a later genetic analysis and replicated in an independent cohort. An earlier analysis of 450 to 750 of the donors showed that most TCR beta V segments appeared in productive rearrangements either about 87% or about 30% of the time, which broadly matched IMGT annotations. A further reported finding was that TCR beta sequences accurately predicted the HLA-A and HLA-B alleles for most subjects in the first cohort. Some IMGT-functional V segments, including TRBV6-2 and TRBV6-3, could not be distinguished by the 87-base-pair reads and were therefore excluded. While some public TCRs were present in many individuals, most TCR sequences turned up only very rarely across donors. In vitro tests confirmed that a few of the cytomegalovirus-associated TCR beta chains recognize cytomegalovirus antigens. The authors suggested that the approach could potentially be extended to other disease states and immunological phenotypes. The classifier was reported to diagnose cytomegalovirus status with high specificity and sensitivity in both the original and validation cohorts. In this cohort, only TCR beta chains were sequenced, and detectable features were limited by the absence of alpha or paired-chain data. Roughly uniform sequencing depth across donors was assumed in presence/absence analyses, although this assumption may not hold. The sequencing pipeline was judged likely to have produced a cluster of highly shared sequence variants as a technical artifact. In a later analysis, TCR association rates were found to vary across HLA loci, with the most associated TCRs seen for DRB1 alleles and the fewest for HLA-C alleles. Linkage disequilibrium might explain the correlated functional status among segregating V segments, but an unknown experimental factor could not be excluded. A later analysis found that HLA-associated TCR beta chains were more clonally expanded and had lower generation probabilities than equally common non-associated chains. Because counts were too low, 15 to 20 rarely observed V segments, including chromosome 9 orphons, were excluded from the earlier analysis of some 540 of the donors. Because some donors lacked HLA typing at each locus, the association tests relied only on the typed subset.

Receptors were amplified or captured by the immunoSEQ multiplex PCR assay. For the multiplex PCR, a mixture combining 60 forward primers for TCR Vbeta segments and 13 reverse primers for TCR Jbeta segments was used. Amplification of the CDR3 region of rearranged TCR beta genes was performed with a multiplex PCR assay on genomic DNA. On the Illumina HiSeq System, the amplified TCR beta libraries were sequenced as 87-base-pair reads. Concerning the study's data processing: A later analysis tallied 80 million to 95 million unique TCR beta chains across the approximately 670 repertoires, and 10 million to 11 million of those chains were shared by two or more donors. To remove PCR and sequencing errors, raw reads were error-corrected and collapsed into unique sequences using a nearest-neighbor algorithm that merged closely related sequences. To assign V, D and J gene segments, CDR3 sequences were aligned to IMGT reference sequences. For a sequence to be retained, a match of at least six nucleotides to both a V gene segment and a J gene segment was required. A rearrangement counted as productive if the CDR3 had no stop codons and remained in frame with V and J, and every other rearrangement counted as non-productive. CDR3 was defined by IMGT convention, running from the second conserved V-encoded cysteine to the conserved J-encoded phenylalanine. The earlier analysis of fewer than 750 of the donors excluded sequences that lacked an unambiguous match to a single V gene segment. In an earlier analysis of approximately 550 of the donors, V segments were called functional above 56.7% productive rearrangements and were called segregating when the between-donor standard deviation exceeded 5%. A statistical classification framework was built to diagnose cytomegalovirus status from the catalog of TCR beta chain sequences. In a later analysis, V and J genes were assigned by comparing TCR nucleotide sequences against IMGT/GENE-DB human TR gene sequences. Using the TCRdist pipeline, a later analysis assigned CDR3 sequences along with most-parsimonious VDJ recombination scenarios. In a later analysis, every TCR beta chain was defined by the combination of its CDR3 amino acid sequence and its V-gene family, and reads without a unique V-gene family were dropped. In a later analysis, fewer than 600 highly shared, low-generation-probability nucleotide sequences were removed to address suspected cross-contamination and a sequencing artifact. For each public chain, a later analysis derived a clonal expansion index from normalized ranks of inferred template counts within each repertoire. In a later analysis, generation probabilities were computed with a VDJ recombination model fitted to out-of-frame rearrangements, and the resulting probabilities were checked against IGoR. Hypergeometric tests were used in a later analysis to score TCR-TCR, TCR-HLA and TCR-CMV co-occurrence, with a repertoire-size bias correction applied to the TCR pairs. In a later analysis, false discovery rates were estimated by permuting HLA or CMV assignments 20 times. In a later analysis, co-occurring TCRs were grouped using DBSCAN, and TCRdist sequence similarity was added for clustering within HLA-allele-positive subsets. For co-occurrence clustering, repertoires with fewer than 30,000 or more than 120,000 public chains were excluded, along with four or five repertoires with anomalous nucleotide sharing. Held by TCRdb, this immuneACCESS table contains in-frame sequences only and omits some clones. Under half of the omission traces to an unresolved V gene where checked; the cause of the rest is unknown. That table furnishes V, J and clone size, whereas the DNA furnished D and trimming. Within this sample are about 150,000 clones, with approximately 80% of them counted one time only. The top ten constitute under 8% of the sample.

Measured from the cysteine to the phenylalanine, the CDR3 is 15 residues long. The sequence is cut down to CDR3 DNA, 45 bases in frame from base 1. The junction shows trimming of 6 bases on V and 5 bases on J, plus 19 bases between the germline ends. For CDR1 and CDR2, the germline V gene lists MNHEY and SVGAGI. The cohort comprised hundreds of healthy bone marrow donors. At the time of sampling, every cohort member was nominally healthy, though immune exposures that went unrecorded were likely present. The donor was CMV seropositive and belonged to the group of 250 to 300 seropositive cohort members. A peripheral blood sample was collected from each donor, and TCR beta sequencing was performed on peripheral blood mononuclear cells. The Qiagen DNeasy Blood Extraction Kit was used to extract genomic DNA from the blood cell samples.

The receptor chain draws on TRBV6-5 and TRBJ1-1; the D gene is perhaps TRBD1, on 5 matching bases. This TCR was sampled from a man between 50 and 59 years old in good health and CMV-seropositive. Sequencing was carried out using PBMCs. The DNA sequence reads TGTGCCAGCAGCAACTATCAGGGCTATGAGACTGAAGCTTTCTTT. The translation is CASSNYQGYETEAFF.